Sequencing of this T cell receptor beta chain was carried out in a study of regulatory T cells in long-lasting Graves disease. This clonotype has only a few counts. The conserved final phenylalanine or tryptophan is absent from the CDR3, which likely points to a read error. Time point meaning: newly diagnosed GD, antithyroid drugs for less than 3 months. RNA extracted from PBMCs served as the sequencing template. The CDR3 is 14 amino acids. CDR1 MNHNS and CDR2 SASEGT come from the germline V gene. The V end was cut by 6 bases, the J end by 3 bases, with 12 bases between. CDR3 regions were amplified by Arm-PCR using iRepertoire HTBI primers to build TCR beta libraries. TCRdb called the multiplex PCR reads again in MiXCR, with one record for every CDR3 protein. Altogether roughly 500,000 distinct CDR3 sequences are present, more than 10% being singletons, with the ten largest covering more than 8%. These records were also assigned to another study, of T cells in Graves' hyperthyroidism and ophthalmopathy.

The TCR originated in a woman in her twenties or thirties with Graves disease. The material was peripheral blood mononuclear cells (PBMCs), obtained at new diagnosis, from a patient treated with antithyroid drugs. The chain combines TRBV6-1 with TRBJ2-1; TRBD2 is a possible D gene (5 bases). CDR3 loop: CASSPLAHYNEQFL. The DNA of the CDR3 is TGTGCCAGCAGCCCTCTAGCACACTACAATGAGCAGTTCCTC.